The present T cell receptor (beta chain) was sequenced within a study of shared clonotypes between healthy human individuals. In the CD4+ fraction, cells were divided into CD45RA+ naive and CD45RA-negative memory subsets. To note about this clone: What it recognizes is unknown.

Regarding the study as a whole: The study generally estimated greater richness for naive than memory subsets. Between a handful of donors, naive CD4 clonotypes were shared at a level of about 5%.

Assay execution proceeded at the deep level. Here immunoSEQ multiplex PCR was the method, and the copy in TCRdb shows in-frame clones only, minus some. The repertoire holds roughly 640,000 clones, with approximately 97% as singletons. This CDR3 comprises 16 residues. Germline values: CDR1 SGHTA, CDR2 FQGTGA. After removal of 6 bases from V and 8 bases from J, the junction contained 14 bases not matched to a gene. The TCR sequence derives from a woman aged 25 to 39 in good health. The chain carries TRBV7-3 and TRBJ2-1; 9 bases are shared with TRBD2. The sample consisted of naive CD4+ T cells sorted from blood. Specified subset: CD45RA+ positively selected. CDR3 amino acids: CASSKRGLAGTDEQFF. CDR3 nucleotides: TGTGCCAGCAGTAAAAGGGGGCTAGCGGGAACCGATGAGCAGTTCTTC.